These T cell receptor beta chains were read from a single sample in a study of blood T cells in healthy people across ages. From the 5' RACE reads, TCRdb called clonotypes with MiXCR, one entry per CDR3 protein. The sample holds some 1.5 million distinct CDR3 sequences, about 45% seen once. Sequenced sample: blood. These receptors were obtained from a woman younger than 35 in good health. Each CDR3 is given without its conserved first and last residue.

J	V	length	CDR3
TRBJ2-3	TRBV7-2	16	ASSKRRGQGFLTDTQY
TRBJ2-4	TRBV24-1	10	ATRGDGKEQY
TRBJ1-4	TRBV7-6	16	ASSLDARGGPLNEKLF
TRBJ2-5	TRBV9	10	ASSATGDEQY
TRBJ1-2	TRBV5-1	13	ASSWGDRGRDGYT
TRBJ2-5	TRBV29-1	13	SVVGTGMYQETQY
TRBJ2-1	TRBV27	10	ASGGLYNEQF
TRBJ2-7	TRBV27	13	ASSLGAGAHYEQY
TRBJ2-7	TRBV7-2	12	ASSLGLAAYEQY
TRBJ2-7	TRBV2	12	ASIGTAPLGGQY
TRBJ1-5	TRBV2	12	ASRRDRGNQPQH
TRBJ1-1	TRBV20-1	12	SARGQGQVTEAF
TRBJ2-5	TRBV29-1	11	SVEDSAQETQY
TRBJ1-2	TRBV28	13	ASTTPRRDEYGYT
TRBJ1-5	TRBV12-3/TRBV12-4	11	ASSFQRPQIQH
TRBJ2-7	TRBV7-9	12	ASTGSGPTYEQY
TRBJ2-1	TRBV12-3/TRBV12-4	14	ASSPQPGLEVHEQF
TRBJ1-5	TRBV19	11	ASTGDRTQPQH
TRBJ1-2	TRBV12-5	12	ASALGTGSTGYT
TRBJ1-2	TRBV4-3	10	ASSHLQDGYT
.	TRBV28	12	ASSFREKHYEQY
TRBJ2-3	TRBV6-2/TRBV6-3	13	ASGPRGFSTDTQY
TRBJ1-1	TRBV28	13	ASSSYRQPNTEAF
TRBJ2-7	TRBV13	13	ASSLDTGASYEQY
TRBJ1-3	TRBV9	13	ASSPAGVSGNTIY
TRBJ1-2	TRBV5-1	14	ASSSGTAGEYYGYT
TRBJ2-2	TRBV6-5	12	ASNLQGDTGELF
TRBJ2-7	TRBV7-9	14	ASSLEVASGSYEQY
.	TRBV4-1	13	TSSLDRVASETQY
TRBJ2-3	TRBV20-1	13	SAHGTSGRTDTQY
TRBJ2-1	TRBV6-1	15	ASSLPILLAGGIEQF
TRBJ1-6	TRBV4-1	14	ASSQDRDRVLSPLH
TRBJ1-2	TRBV20-1	13	SARSGQGANYGYT
TRBJ1-2	TRBV20-1	11	SARRNTNYGYT
TRBJ2-1	TRBV2	11	ASRGLVFGEQF
TRBJ2-5	TRBV20-1	14	SARDLNRQGVETQY
TRBJ2-6	TRBV7-9	13	ASSSSESGANVLT
TRBJ1-2	TRBV6-5	13	ASRRQGEGTGGYT
TRBJ2-7	TRBV7-2	12	ASSLDVGFYEQY
TRBJ1-5	TRBV6-5	13	ASSSGEGNNQPQH
TRBJ2-5	TRBV12-3/TRBV12-4	13	ASSLRRVWVETQY
TRBJ1-2	TRBV25-1	13	ASSGDHSGDYGYT
TRBJ2-5	TRBV28	11	ASRGQSQETQY
TRBJ1-2	TRBV25-1	12	ASSASGQHYGYT
TRBJ1-1	TRBV4-1	11	ASSQVVYTEAF
TRBJ1-2	TRBV29-1	13	SVERLGTTNYGYT
TRBJ1-5	TRBV20-1	12	SAADRGPKQPQH
TRBJ2-7	TRBV25-1	9	ASRDTYEQY
TRBJ1-2	TRBV14	12	ASSQDGNSYGYT
TRBJ1-2	TRBV20-1	11	SADSLSGSGYT
TRBJ2-7	TRBV29-1	12	SALTLTGWGEQY
TRBJ1-2	TRBV4-3	13	ASSQEGRGLDDYT
TRBJ2-1	TRBV7-8	20	ASSPRLAPWGRARIAHNEQF
TRBJ2-2	TRBV4-1	12	ASSLRLSTGELF
TRBJ2-3	TRBV20-1	14	SARGLAGGGTDTQY
TRBJ2-1	TRBV10-3	14	AISESSSGRENEQF
TRBJ2-1	TRBV12-3/TRBV12-4	13	ASSGTGLSSYEQF
TRBJ2-7	TRBV7-2	10	ASSFEAYEQY
TRBJ2-1	TRBV12-3/TRBV12-4	11	ASSSGYYNEQF
TRBJ2-1	TRBV4-1	10	ASSSAGNEQF